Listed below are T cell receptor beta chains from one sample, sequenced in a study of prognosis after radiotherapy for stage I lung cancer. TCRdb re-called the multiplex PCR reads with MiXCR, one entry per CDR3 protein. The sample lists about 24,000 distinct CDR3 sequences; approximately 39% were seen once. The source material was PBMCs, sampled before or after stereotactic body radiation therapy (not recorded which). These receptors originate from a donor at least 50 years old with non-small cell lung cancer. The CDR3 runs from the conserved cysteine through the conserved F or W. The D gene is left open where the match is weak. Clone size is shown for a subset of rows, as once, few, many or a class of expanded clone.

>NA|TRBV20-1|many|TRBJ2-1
TGCAGTGCTAGTGCGTGGCACAATGAGCAGTTCTTC
CSASAWHNEQFF
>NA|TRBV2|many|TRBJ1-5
TGTGCCAGCCAGGCACAGGGCAATCAGCCCCAGCATTTT
CASQAQGNQPQHF
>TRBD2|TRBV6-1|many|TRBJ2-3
TGTGCCAGCGGCCGGGCTAGCGGGAGTCTAGCAGGGGATACGCAGTATTTT
CASGRASGSLAGDTQYF
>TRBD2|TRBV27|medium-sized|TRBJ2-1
TGTGCCAGCAGTTTATGGCCTAGCGGTCTAGGGTACTACAATGAGCAGTTCTTC
CASSLWPSGLGYYNEQFF
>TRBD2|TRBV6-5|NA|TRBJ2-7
TGTGCCAGCAGTTTGCGACTAGCGGGGGGATCCTACGAGCAGTACTTC
CASSLRLAGGSYEQYF
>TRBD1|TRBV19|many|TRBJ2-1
TGTGCCAGCTCCCGGGACAGGGGGAACAATGAGCAGTTCTTC
CASSRDRGNNEQFF
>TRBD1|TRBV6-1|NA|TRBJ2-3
TGTGCCAGCGTCGGGACAGGCTCTAGCACAGATACGCAGTATTTT
CASVGTGSSTDTQYF
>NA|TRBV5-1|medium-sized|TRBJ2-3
TGCGCCAGCAGCTTGAGTATAGATACGCAGTATTTT
CASSLSIDTQYF
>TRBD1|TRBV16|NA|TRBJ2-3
TGTGCCAGCAGCCGACAGGGGGCCCTCGGGAATACGCAGTATTTT
CASSRQGALGNTQYF
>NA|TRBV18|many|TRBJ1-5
TGTGCCAGCTCACGGGGGGGACTCAATCAGCCCCAGCATTTT
CASSRGGLNQPQHF
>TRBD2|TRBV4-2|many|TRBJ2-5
TGTGCCAGCAGCCAAGATTTGCGGGGGAAAGAGACCCAGTACTTC
CASSQDLRGKETQYF
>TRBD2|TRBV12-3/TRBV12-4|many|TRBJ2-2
TGTGCCAGCATCCCCACGAGCGGGAGGACCGGGGAGCTGTTTTTT
CASIPTSGRTGELFF
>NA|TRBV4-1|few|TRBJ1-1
TGCGCCAGCAGCCCACAGATAATGAACACTGAAGCTTTCTTT
CASSPQIMNTEAFF
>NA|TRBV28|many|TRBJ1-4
TGTGCCAGCAGTTTTCCGCGGAGGGGAGACGAAAAACTGTTTTTT
CASSFPRRGDEKLFF
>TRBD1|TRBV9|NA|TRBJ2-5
TGTGCCAGCAGCTTAGGACCGGGACAGGCGCAAGAGACCCAGTACTTC
CASSLGPGQAQETQYF
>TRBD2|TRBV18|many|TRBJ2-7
TGTGCCAGCTCACCTACTAGCGGGAGCCGAGAGCAGTACTTC
CASSPTSGSREQYF
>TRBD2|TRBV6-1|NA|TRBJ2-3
TGTGCCAGCAGTGGGACTAGCGGGAGCTCAGATACGCAGTATTTT
CASSGTSGSSDTQYF
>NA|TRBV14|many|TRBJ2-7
TGTGCCAGCAGCCGGAAGCGGGACATTAACTCCTACGAGCAGTACTTC
CASSRKRDINSYEQYF
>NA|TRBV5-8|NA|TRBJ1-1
TGTGCCAGCAGCTTTGCCGGAGGAGTGGCTGAAGCTTTCTTT
CASSFAGGVAEAFF
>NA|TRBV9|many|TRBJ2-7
TGTGCCAGCAGCGTAGGGGGCTTCAGAGGGGATACCTACGAGCAGTACTTC
CASSVGGFRGDTYEQYF
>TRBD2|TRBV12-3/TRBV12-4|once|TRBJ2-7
TGTGCCAGCAGTTTTAGCGGGGGGCATCCCCCCTACGAGCAGTACTTC
CASSFSGGHPPYEQYF
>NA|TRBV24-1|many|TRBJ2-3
TGTGCCACCAGCCATCGGGGATCTAGCACAGATACGCAGTATTTT
CATSHRGSSTDTQYF